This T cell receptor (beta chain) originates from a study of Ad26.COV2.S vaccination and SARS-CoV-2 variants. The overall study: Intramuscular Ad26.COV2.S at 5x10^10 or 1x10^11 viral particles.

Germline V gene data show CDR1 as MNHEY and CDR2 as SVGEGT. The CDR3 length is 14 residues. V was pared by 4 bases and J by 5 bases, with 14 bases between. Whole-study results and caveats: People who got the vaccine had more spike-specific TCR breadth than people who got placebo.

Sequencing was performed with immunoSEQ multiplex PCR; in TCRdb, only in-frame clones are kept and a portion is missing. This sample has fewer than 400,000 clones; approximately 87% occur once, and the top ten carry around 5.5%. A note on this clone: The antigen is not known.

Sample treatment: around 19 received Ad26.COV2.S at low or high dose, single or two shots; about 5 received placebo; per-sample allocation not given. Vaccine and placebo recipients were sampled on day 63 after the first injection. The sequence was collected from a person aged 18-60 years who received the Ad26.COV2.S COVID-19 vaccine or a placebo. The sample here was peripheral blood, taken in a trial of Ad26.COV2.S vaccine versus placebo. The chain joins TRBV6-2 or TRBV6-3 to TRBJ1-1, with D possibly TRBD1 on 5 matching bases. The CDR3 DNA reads TGTGCCAGCAGTTCTCTTGGGGGACTAACTGAAGCTTTCTTT. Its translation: CASSSLGGLTEAFF.